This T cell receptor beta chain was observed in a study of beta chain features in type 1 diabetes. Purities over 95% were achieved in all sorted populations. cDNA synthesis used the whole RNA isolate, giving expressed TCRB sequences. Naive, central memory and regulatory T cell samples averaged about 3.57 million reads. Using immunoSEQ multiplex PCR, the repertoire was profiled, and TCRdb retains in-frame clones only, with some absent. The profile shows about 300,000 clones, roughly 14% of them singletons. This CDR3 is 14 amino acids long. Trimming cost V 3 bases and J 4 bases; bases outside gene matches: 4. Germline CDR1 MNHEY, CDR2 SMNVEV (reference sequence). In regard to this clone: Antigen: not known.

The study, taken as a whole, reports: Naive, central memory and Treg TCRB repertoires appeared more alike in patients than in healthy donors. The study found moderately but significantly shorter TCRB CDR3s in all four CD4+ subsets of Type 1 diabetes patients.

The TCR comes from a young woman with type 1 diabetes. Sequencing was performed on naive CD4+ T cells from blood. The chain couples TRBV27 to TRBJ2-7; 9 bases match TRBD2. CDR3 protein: CASSLLSGRYEQYF. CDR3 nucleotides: TGTGCCAGCAGTTTGTTAAGCGGGAGGTACGAGCAGTACTTC.